This record concerns one T cell receptor (beta chain) sequence. V lost 2 bases, J lost 2 bases, and 6 bases lay in between. CDR1 is SGHTA and CDR2 is FQGTGA in the germline V gene. This CDR3 comprises 13 residues. The data stem from a study of control samples from healthy donors and cancer patients. Sequenced by immunoSEQ multiplex PCR; TCRdb stores in-frame clones only, minus some. This sample has hundreds of thousands of clones; around 90% occur once, and the top ten carry more than 6%. The sequence was obtained from a man between 35 and 55 years old with head and neck cancer. Sequencing was carried out using PBMCs. The genes are TRBV7-3 and TRBJ1-2; D is unresolved. The CDR3 nucleotides are TGTGCCAGCAGCTTAGAACCAAACTATGGCTACACCTTC. Protein product: CASSLEPNYGYTF.